This T cell receptor (beta chain) was sequenced in a study of T-cell memory formation after mild COVID-19. General study findings and limits: Contracting CD4+ clones were located mainly in CM and EM, and CD8+ clones in EMRA.

This clonotype was detected a few times. What it binds is unknown. TCRdb itself ran the 5' RACE reads through MiXCR, one entry per CDR3 protein. The sample holds under 35,000 distinct CDR3 sequences, 6.5% to 9% seen once. CDR1 is KGHSH and CDR2 is LQKENI in the germline V gene. Trimming took 2 bases from V and 5 from J, leaving 13 bases between them. This CDR3 contains 14 residues. The source of this sequence is an adult woman who had mild COVID-19 (a few samples of this study predate the infection). Cell type and time point are not known. The chain employs TRBV18 and TRBJ2-7, with no clear D. Sequencing used PBMCs or a T cell subset sorted from them (not recorded which). CDR3 nucleotide sequence: TGTGCCAGCTCACCAAGCGCAGCTCCCCACGAGCAGTACTTC. It codes for CASSPSAAPHEQYF.